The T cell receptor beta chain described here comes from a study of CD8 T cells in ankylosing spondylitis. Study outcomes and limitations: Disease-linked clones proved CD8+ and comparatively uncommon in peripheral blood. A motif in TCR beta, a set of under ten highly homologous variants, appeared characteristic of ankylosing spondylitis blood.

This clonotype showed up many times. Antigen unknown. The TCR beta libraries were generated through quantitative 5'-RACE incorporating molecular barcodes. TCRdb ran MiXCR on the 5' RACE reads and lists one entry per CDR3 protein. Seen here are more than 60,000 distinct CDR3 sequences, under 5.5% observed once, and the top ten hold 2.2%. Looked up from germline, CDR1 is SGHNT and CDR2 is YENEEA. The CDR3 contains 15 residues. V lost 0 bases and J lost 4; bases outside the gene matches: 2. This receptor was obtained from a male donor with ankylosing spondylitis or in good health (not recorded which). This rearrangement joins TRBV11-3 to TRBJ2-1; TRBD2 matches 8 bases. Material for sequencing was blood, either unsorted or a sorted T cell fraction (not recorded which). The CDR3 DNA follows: TGTGCCAGCAGCTTAGACGGGGGGGAATACAATGAGCAGTTCTTC. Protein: CASSLDGGEYNEQFF. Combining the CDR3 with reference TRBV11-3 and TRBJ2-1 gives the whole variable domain EAGVVQSPRYKIIEKKQPVAFWCNPISGHNTLYWYLQNLGQGPELLIRYENEEAVDDSQLPKDRFSAERLKGVDSTLKIQPAELGDSAVYLCASSLDGGEYNEQFFGPGTRLTVL.